The 8 T cell receptor beta chains below come from one sample, sequenced in a study of blood T cell repertoires in COVID-19. Produced via immunoSEQ multiplex PCR; TCRdb's table is partial and in-frame only. The data show 90,000 to 130,000 clones, with about 70% seen just once and 6% to 8.5% held by the top ten. Sequenced input: peripheral blood. The receptors derive from a woman aged 55-70 years with acute or convalescent COVID-19.

V usage is TRBV24-1 and J usage is TRBJ2-1; 7 bases agree with TRBD1. There are 15 residues in the CDR3. Germline CDR1 KGHDR, CDR2 SFDVKD. The J segment lost 7 bases and the V segment lost 5 bases, leaving 10 bases of the junction unmatched. CDR3 nucleotide sequence: TGTGCCACCAGTGTCGAAGGGGGCTTTGGGAATGAGCAGTTCTTC. This translates into CATSVEGGFGNEQFF.

This sequence joins TRBV7-2 and TRBJ1-2; maybe TRBD1 (6 bases). CDR1 is SGHTA and CDR2 is FQGNSA in the germline V gene. The CDR3 sequence is 15 residues long. V shed 5 bases and J shed 5 bases, with 18 bases lying between them. In DNA form, the CDR3 reads TGTGCCAGCAGCGTCCTACAGGGTCGTCAATATGGCTACACCTTC. It yields the protein CASSVLQGRQYGYTF.

This clone has more than one count but fewer than ten. The V gene is TRBV27, the J gene TRBJ2-1; 7 positions agree with TRBD1. V lost 4 bases to trimming and J lost 10 bases; unmatched junction nucleotides: 16. The germline CDR1 and CDR2 sequences are MNHEY and SMNVEV (reference sequence). CDR3 length equals 16 residues. The DNA of the CDR3 is TGTGCCAGCAGTTCCATCCTCAGCAGACAGGGCTGGGAGCAGTTCTTC. Translation: CASSSILSRQGWEQFF.

CDR3 in DNA: TGTGCCAGCAGCTCCAACCGGGACAGCTACGAGCAGTACTTC. Translating it yields CASSSNRDSYEQYF. J is TRBJ2-7 and V is TRBV7-2; the match to TRBD1 covers 7 bases. This CDR3 spans 14 amino acids. Germline trimming cut 4 bases from V and 3 bases from J; bases unmatched to any gene: 6. Germline lookup yields CDR1 SGHTA and CDR2 FQGNSA. The whole variable domain, remainder taken from reference TRBV7-2 and TRBJ2-7, is GAGVSQSPSNKVTEKGKDVELRCDPISGHTALYWYRQSLGQGLEFLIYFQGNSAPDKSGLPSDRFSAERTGGSVSTLTIQRTQQEDSAVYLCASSSNRDSYEQYFGPGTRLTVT.

This chain uses TRBV24-1 with TRBJ2-2; possible D gene TRBD1, 5 bases. V was cut by 6 bases and J by 0 bases, with 7 bases left in between. Looked up from germline, CDR1 is KGHDR and CDR2 is SFDVKD. This CDR3 has 14 residues. CDR3: CATSPTANTGELFF. The CDR3 DNA sequence: TGTGCCACCAGTCCGACAGCGAACACCGGGGAGCTGTTTTTT.

This clone was detected a few times. V and J are TRBV19 and TRBJ2-1, with D possibly TRBD2 on 7 matching bases. The germline gives CDR1 LNHDA, CDR2 SQIVND (reference sequence). The length of the CDR3 is 17 residues. The V and J ends lost 5 bases and 1 base respectively, with 18 bases between them. This chain's CDR3 is CASSPGEGRGSYNEQFF. The CDR3 nucleotides read TGTGCCAGTAGTCCAGGGGAGGGTCGGGGTTCCTACAATGAGCAGTTCTTC.

V and J are TRBV6-1 and TRBJ2-4, with TRBD1 matching 7 bases. The CDR3 extends over 15 amino acids. Trimming cost V 0 bases and J 9 bases; bases outside gene matches: 8. Germline assignment: CDR1 MNHNS and CDR2 SASEGT. CDR3 region: CASSEAPGQRSIQYF. Written as DNA, the CDR3 is TGTGCCAGCAGTGAAGCGCCGGGACAGAGGAGCATTCAGTACTTC.

In its sample, this clone was seen a few times. V is TRBV24-1 and J is TRBJ1-5; 12 bases align to TRBD1. This CDR3 region has 15 residues. CDR1 is KGHDR, CDR2 SFDVKD, per germline. The V and J ends lost 9 bases and 5 bases, in that order; junction bases with no gene match: 7. CDR3 nucleotide sequence: TGTGCCACCTCCGGGACAGGGGGCGGTCATCAGCCCCAGCATTTT. Protein: CATSGTGGGHQPQHF.